The 9 T cell receptor beta chains presented below share a single source sample, sequenced in a study of early T cells in non-severe SARS-CoV-2 infection. TCRdb reprocessed the 5' RACE reads via MiXCR and lists one record per CDR3 protein. The sample carries about 49,000 distinct CDR3 sequences, 10% to 15% recorded once. The sequencing sample was made of whole blood. The source of these receptors is an adult who was a healthcare worker with PCR-confirmed SARS-CoV-2 infection or an uninfected control (not recorded which).

This clonotype was counted many times. The chain joins TRBV20-1 to TRBJ1-1; D gene unclear. Looked up from germline, CDR1 is DFQATT and CDR2 is SNEGSKA (reference sequence). The germline V and J ends were trimmed by 6 bases and 6 bases, with 17 bases remaining between them. CDR3 length: 13 residues. CDR3 nucleotide sequence: TGCAGTGCCAGTGTACTCCCAAGCCCTGAAGCTTTCTTT. Amino acids: CSASVLPSPEAFF.

The V gene is TRBV13, the J gene TRBJ2-7; TRBD2 matches at 10 bases. With 6 bases clipped from V and 7 bases from J, the junction kept 6 bases outside the gene matches. Germline CDR1 is PRHDT and CDR2 is FYEKMQ (reference sequence). This CDR3 is built from 13 residues. The CDR3 is CASSSGGLGEQYF. DNA of the CDR3: TGTGCCAGCAGTAGCGGGGGGTTAGGGGAGCAGTACTTC.

This chain joins TRBV29-1 and TRBJ1-1; unclear D gene. The germline V and J ends were trimmed by 7 bases and 5 bases, with 14 bases remaining between them. The length of the CDR3 is 12 residues. Germline loops: CDR1 SQVTM, CDR2 ANQGSEA. The CDR3 protein is CSDRLYGTEAFF. As DNA, the CDR3 is TGCAGCGACCGACTCTATGGGACTGAAGCTTTCTTT.

Ten or more counts support this clonotype. The chain uses TRBV7-2 and TRBJ2-7, with 11 bases lining up with TRBD2. V lost 7 bases and J lost 6; bases outside the gene matches: 11. The CDR3 spans 15 residues. Looked up from germline, CDR1 is SGHTA and CDR2 is FQGNSA. CDR3 sequence (DNA): TGTGCCAGCAAGGAGAGTAGCGGGAGGGCGAGCGAGCAGTACTTC. Translation gives CASKESSGRASEQYF.

V is TRBV9 and J is TRBJ2-7; tentative D call: TRBD2 (7 bases). From germline, CDR1 is SGDLS and CDR2 YYNGEE. This CDR3 is 15 amino acids long. Trimming took 3 bases from V and 3 from J, leaving 16 bases between them. The chain's CDR3 is CASSEGGTAFYEQYF. As DNA, the CDR3 is TGTGCCAGCAGCGAGGGGGGGACTGCTTTCTACGAGCAGTACTTC.

As DNA, the CDR3 is TGTGCCAGCAGCGTAGGGGACGGTGACGCCTACAATGAGCAGTTCTTC. Protein: CASSVGDGDAYNEQFF. The chain recombines TRBV9 with TRBJ2-1; D tentatively reads TRBD1 or TRBD2 (5 bases each). Germline V gene data show CDR1 as SGDLS and CDR2 as YYNGEE. The germline V and J ends were trimmed by 0 bases and 2 bases, with 12 bases remaining between them. This CDR3 has 16 residues.

This clonotype was recorded at least ten times. The V gene is TRBV27, the J gene TRBJ2-7; 8 positions agree with TRBD1. With 5 bases clipped from V and 1 base from J, the junction kept 7 bases outside the gene matches. Germline CDR1 and CDR2: MNHEY and SMNVEV (reference sequence). The CDR3 consists of 15 residues. The CDR3 here is CASSVQGALSYEQYF. Written as DNA, the CDR3 is TGTGCCAGCAGTGTCCAGGGGGCGCTTTCCTACGAGCAGTACTTC.

The V and J genes are TRBV18 and TRBJ1-6; D might be TRBD1 (6 bases). V lost 4 bases, J lost 10 bases, and 23 bases lay in between. This CDR3 spans 17 amino acids. Germline lookup yields CDR1 KGHSH and CDR2 LQKENI. The CDR3 coding sequence is TGTGCCAGCTCACGCTCCCCGGCACAGGGTAGGGACTCACCCCTCCACTTT. Translated, it gives CASSRSPAQGRDSPLHF.

The chain combines TRBV5-1 with TRBJ2-7; D might be TRBD1 (5 bases). The CDR3 extends over 14 amino acids. Germline assignment: CDR1 SGHRS and CDR2 YFSETQ. V lost 0 bases and J 5 bases, leaving 12 bases between the germline ends. CDR3 sequence: CASSLGGSSDEQYF. The CDR3 DNA is TGCGCCAGCAGCTTGGGGGGCAGTTCGGACGAGCAGTACTTC. The variable domain in full, completed from reference TRBV5-1 and TRBJ2-7, reads KAGVTQTPRYLIKTRGQQVTLSCSPISGHRSVSWYQQTPGQGLQFLFEYFSETQRNKGNFPGRFSGRQFSNSRSEMNVSTLELGDSALYLCASSLGGSSDEQYFGPGTRLTVT.